The source of this T cell receptor (beta chain) is a study of graft-versus-host responses after intestinal transplantation. Looking at the study overall: As for transplant type, recipients had multivisceral, liver-intestinal, or isolated intestinal grafts. The study's findings and limits: Individuals carrying graft-donor T cell macrochimerism showed high graft-versus-host to host-versus-graft clonal ratios in allografts. Maximum circulating GvH clone levels tracked with early post-transplant HvG decreases. In recipient marrow, GvH clones were found, and some appeared first in ileum or blood.

There are a few counts of this clone. Its antigen is unknown. TCRdb's copy holds only in-frame clones and misses some; the assay was immunoSEQ multiplex PCR. This sample carries about 99,000 clones, 85% to 95% of them seen once, and the ten largest clones take approximately 0.069%. Trimming took 6 bases from V and 0 from J; bases not matched to a gene: 5. The CDR3 length is 14 residues. Germline assignment: CDR1 SGHDT and CDR2 YYEEEE. This chain links TRBV5-6 with TRBJ2-7, with 8 nucleotides matching TRBD2. The sequencing here drew on unstimulated CD8+ T cells sorted from spleen or lymph node cells, taken before transplant. The sequence came from a human donor who was the organ donor for an intestinal transplant. The DNA of the CDR3 is TGTGCCAGCAACGCAGCGGGAGTCTCCTACGAGCAGTACTTC. It yields the protein CASNAAGVSYEQYF. Based on the CDR3 plus reference TRBV5-6 and TRBJ2-7, the full variable domain is DAGVTQSPTHLIKTRGQQVTLRCSPKSGHDTVSWYQQALGQGPQFIFQYYEEEERQRGNFPDRFSGHQFPNYSSELNVNALLLGDSALYLCASNAAGVSYEQYFGPGTRLTVT.